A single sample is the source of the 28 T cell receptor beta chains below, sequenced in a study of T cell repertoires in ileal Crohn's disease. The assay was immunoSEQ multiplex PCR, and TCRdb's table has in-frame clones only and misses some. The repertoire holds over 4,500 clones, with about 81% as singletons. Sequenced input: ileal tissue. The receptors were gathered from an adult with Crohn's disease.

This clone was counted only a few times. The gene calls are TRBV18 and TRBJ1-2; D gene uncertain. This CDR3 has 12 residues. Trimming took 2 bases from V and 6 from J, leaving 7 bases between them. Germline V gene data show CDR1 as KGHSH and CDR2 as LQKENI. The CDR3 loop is CASSPLDDGYTF. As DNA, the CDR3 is TGTGCCAGCTCACCATTAGATGATGGCTACACCTTC.

DNA of the CDR3: TGTGCCAGCAGCGTAGTATTCGGGGGAATCACAGATACGCAGTATTTT. As protein: CASSVVFGGITDTQYF. This sequence joins TRBV9 and TRBJ2-3, with TRBD2 as a possible D gene (6 bases). V was trimmed by 0 bases and J by 2 bases, leaving 13 bases between them. CDR3 length equals 16 residues. CDR1 SGDLS and CDR2 YYNGEE come from the germline V gene.

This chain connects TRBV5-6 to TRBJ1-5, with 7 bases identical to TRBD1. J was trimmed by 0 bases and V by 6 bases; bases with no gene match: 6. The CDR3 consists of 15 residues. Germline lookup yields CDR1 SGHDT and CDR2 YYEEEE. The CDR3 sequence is CASTSRQGSNQPQHF. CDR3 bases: TGTGCCAGCACCTCCAGACAGGGTAGCAATCAGCCCCAGCATTTT.

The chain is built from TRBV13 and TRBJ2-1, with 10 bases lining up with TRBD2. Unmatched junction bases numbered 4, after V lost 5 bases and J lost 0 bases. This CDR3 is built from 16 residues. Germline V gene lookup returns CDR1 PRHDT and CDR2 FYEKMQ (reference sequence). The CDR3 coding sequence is TGTGCCAGCAGCCCGAGGACTAGCGGCTCCTACAATGAGCAGTTCTTC. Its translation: CASSPRTSGSYNEQFF.

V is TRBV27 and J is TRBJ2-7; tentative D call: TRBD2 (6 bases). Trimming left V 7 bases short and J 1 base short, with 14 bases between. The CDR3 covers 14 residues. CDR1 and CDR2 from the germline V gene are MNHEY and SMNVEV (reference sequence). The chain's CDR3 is CASTLIAVSYEQYF. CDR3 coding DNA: TGTGCCAGCACCCTTATAGCGGTTTCCTACGAGCAGTACTTC.

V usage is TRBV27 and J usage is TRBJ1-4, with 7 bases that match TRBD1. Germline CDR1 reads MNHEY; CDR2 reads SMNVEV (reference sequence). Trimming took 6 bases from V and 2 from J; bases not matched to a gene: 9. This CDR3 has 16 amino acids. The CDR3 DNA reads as TGTGCCAGCAGCCCCGACAGGGCGTTGACTAATGAAAAACTGTTTTTT. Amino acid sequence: CASSPDRALTNEKLFF.

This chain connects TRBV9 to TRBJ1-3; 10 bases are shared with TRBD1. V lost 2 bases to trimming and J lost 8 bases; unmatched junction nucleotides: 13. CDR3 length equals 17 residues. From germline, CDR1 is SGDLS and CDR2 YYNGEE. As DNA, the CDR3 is TGTGCCAGCAGCGTTTCCCCTCCGGGACAGGGGACGGACACCATATATTTT. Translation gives CASSVSPPGQGTDTIYF. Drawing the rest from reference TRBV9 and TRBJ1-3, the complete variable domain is DSGVTQTPKHLITATGQRVTLRCSPRSGDLSVYWYQQSLDQGLQFLIQYYNGEERAKGNILERFSAQQFPDLHSELNLSSLELGDSALYFCASSVSPPGQGTDTIYFGEGSWLTVV.

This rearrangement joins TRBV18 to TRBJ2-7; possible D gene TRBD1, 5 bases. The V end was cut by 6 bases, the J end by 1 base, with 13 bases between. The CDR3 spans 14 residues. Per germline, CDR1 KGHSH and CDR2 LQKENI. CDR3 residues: CASSSRAESYEQYF. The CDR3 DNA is TGTGCCAGCTCGAGCAGGGCGGAATCCTACGAGCAGTACTTC.

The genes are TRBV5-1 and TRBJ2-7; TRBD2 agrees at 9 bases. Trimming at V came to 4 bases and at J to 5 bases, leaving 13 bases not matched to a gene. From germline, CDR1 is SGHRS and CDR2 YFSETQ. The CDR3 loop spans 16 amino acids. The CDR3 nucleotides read TGCGCCAGCAGCCTCCCTCGGGGCGGGGGGGCCGACGAGCAGTACTTC. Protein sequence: CASSLPRGGGADEQYF.

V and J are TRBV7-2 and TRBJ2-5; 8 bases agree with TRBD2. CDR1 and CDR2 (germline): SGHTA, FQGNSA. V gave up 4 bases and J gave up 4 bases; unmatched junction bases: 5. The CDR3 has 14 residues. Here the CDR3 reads CASSSATSAETQYF. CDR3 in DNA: TGTGCCAGCAGCTCCGCGACTAGCGCAGAGACCCAGTACTTC.

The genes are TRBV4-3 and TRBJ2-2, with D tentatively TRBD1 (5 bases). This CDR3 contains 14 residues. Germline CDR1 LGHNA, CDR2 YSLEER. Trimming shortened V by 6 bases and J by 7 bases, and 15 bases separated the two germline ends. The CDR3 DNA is TGCGCCAGCAGAAAGGCTCCTCAGGGCGGGGAGCTGTTTTTT. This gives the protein CASRKAPQGGELFF.

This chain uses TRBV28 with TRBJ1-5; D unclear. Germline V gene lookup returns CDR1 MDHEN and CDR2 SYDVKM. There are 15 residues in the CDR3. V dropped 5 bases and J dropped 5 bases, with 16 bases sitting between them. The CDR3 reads CASSPPRGDDQPQHF. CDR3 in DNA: TGTGCCAGCAGTCCCCCGCGGGGAGACGATCAGCCCCAGCATTTT. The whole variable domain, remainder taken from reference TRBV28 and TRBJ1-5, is DVKVTQSSRYLVKRTGEKVFLECVQDMDHENMFWYRQDPGLGLRLIYFSYDVKMKEKGDIPEGYSVSREKKERFSLILESASTNQTSMYLCASSPPRGDDQPQHFGDGTRLSIL.

For the CDR3, the DNA is TGTGCCATCAGTGAGTCGGGGCGAGATACGCAGTATTTT. As protein: CAISESGRDTQYF. The chain uses TRBV10-3 and TRBJ2-3; a weak D match, TRBD1 (5 bases). Trimming took 0 bases from V and 5 from J, leaving 6 bases between them. The CDR3 covers 13 residues. CDR1 is ENHRY, CDR2 SYGVKD, per germline.

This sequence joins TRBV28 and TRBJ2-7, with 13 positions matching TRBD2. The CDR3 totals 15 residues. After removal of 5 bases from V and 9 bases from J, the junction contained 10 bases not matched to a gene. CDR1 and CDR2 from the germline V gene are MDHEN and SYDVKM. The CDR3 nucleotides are TGTGCCAGCAGTCGACGGACTAGCGGGAGTAGTGGGCAGTACTTC. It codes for CASSRRTSGSSGQYF. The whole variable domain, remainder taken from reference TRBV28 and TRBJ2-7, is DVKVTQSSRYLVKRTGEKVFLECVQDMDHENMFWYRQDPGLGLRLIYFSYDVKMKEKGDIPEGYSVSREKKERFSLILESASTNQTSMYLCASSRRTSGSSGQYFGPGTRLTVT.

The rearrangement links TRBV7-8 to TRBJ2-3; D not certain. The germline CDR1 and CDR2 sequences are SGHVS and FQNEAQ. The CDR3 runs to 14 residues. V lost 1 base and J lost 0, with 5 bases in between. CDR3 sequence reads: CASSLVSSTDTQYF. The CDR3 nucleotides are TGTGCCAGCAGCTTAGTCAGTAGCACAGATACGCAGTATTTT.

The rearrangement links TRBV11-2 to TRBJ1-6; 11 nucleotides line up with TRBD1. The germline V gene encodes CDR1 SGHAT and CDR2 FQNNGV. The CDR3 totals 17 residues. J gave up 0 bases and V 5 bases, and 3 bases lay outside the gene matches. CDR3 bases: TGTGCCAGCAGCGGGGACAGGGGGATCTCCTATAATTCACCCCTCCACTTT. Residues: CASSGDRGISYNSPLHF.

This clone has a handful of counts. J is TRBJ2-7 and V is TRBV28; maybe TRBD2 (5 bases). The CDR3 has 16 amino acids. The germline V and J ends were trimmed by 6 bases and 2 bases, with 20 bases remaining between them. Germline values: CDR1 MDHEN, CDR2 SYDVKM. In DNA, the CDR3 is TGTGCCAGCAGAGCCGGAGGAGCGGTCAATGCCTACGAGCAGTACTTC. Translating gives CASRAGGAVNAYEQYF. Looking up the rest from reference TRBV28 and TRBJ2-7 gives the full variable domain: DVKVTQSSRYLVKRTGEKVFLECVQDMDHENMFWYRQDPGLGLRLIYFSYDVKMKEKGDIPEGYSVSREKKERFSLILESASTNQTSMYLCASRAGGAVNAYEQYFGPGTRLTVT.

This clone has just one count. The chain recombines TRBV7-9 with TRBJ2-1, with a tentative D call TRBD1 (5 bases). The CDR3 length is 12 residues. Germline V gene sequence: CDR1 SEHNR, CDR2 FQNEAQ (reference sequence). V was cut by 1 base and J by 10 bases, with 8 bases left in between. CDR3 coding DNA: TGTGCCAGCAGCTTAGATTCAGGGGAGCAGTTCTTC. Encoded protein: CASSLDSGEQFF.

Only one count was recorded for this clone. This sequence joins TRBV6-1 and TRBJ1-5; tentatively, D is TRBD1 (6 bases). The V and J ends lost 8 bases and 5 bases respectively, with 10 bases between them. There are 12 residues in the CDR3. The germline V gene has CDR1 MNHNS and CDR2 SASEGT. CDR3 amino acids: CASGGRHQPQHF. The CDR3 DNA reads TGTGCCAGCGGGGGCCGTCATCAGCCCCAGCATTTT.

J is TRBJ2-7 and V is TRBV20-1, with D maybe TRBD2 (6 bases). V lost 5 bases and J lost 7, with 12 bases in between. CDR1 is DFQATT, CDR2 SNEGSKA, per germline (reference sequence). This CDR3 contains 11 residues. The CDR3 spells CSARRGLEQYF. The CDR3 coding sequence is TGCAGTGCTCGGCGGGGTCTTGAGCAGTACTTC.

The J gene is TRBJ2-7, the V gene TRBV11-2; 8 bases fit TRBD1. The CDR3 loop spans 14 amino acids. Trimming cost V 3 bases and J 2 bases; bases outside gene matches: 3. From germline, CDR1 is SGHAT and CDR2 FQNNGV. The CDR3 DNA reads TGTGCCAGCAGCTTTGACAGGGGTCCCTACGAGCAGTACTTC. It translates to CASSFDRGPYEQYF.

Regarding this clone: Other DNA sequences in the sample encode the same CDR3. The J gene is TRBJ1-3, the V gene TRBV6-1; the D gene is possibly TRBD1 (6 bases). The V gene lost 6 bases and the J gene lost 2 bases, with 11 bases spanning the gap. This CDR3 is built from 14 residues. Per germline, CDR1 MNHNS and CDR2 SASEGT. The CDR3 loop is CASRRQDPGNTIYF. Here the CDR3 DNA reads TGTGCCAGCAGAAGACAGGATCCTGGAAACACCATATATTTT.

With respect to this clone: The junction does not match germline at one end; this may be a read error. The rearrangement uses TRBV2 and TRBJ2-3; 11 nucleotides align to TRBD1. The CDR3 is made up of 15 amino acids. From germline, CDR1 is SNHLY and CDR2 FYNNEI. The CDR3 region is CAGSGGTGGPDTQYF. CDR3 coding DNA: TGTGCCGGCAGTGGGGGGACAGGGGGTCCAGATACGCAGTATTTT.

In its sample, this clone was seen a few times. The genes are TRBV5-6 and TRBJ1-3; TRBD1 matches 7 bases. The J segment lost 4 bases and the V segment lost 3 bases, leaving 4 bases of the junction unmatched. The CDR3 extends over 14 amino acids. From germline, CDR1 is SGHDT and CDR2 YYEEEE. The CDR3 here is CASSSTGAGNTIYF. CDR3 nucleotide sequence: TGTGCCAGCAGCTCAACAGGGGCAGGAAACACCATATATTTT.

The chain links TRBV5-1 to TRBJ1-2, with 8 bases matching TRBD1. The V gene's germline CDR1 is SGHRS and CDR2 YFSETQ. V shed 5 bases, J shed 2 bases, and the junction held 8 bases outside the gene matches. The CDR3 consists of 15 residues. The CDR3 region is CASRLRTGLNYGYTF. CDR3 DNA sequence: TGCGCCAGCAGGTTACGGACAGGGTTAAACTATGGCTACACCTTC.

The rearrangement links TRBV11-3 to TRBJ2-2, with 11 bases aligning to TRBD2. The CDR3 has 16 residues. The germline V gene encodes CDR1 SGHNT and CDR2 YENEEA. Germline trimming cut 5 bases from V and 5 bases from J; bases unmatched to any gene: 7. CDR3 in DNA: TGTGCCAGCAGCCTAATAGCGGGAGGGGTAACCGGGGAGCTGTTTTTT. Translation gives CASSLIAGGVTGELFF.

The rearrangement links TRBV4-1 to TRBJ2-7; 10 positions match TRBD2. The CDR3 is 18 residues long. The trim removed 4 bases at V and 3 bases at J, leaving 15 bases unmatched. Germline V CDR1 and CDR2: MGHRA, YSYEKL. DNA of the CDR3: TGCGCCAGCAGCCCCTCAGCGGGGGGGTTTGGGGGTGACTACGAGCAGTACTTC. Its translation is CASSPSAGGFGGDYEQYF.

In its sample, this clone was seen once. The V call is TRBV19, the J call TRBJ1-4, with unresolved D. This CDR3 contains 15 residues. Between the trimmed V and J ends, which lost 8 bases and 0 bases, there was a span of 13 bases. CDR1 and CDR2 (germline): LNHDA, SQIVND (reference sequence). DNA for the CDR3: TGTGCCAGTGCAAGGCCGACTGCAACTAATGAAAAACTGTTTTTT. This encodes CASARPTATNEKLFF.